This T cell receptor (beta chain) was recorded in a study of shared clonotypes between healthy human individuals. Regarding the study as a whole: Depth of sequencing was expected to influence donor clonotype sharing. Some naive CD4 clonotypes, roughly 4.8%, turned up in common across four donors.

Sequencing used immunoSEQ multiplex PCR; TCRdb keeps in-frame clones, though not all of them. The profile shows about 1 million clones, roughly 75% of them singletons. From CD4+ cells came CD45RA+ naive and CD45RA-negative memory subsets. To note about this clone: The antigen is unknown.

Germline V lookup: CDR1 MGHRA, CDR2 YSYEKL. The CDR3 consists of 19 residues. V trimming: 0 bases; J trimming: 0 bases; junction bases outside the gene matches: 8. The chain has TRBV4-1 and TRBJ1-6, with 7 bases aligning to TRBD1. The source of this sequence is a man aged 18 to 30 in good health. Material: memory CD4+ T cells sorted from blood. As to subset: CD45RA-negative fraction. The CDR3 reads CASSQDTGVSISYNSPLHF. CDR3 coding DNA: TGCGCCAGCAGCCAAGATACAGGGGTGTCCATCTCCTATAATTCACCCCTCCACTTT.